This passage covers 32 T cell receptor beta chains from one sample sequenced in a study of shared clonotypes between healthy human individuals. Assay: immunoSEQ multiplex PCR; the TCRdb copy retains only in-frame clones and omits some. Of roughly 510,000 clones in the sample, 75% to 80% were seen once. Sequenced: PBMCs. The receptors derive from a middle-aged woman in good health. Some clones in this sample may be carry-over from other donors' samples.

This chain links TRBV14 with TRBJ2-2, with 10 bases identical to TRBD1. J lost 3 bases, V lost 6 bases, and 7 bases had no gene match. Germline V CDR1 and CDR2: SGHDN, FVKESK. This CDR3 spans 16 amino acids. The CDR3 region is CASRPSGTGDTGELFF. CDR3 bases: TGTGCCAGCAGACCCTCCGGGACAGGGGACACCGGGGAGCTGTTTTTT.

Note on this clone: Additional DNA sequences in this sample encode the identical CDR3. This rearrangement joins TRBV7-9 to TRBJ2-7; D perhaps matches TRBD1 (5 bases). The ends were cut back, 5 bases at V and 1 base at J, with 9 bases in the middle. The germline V gene encodes CDR1 SEHNR and CDR2 FQNEAQ (reference sequence). The CDR3 is 13 residues long. In nucleotides, the CDR3 is TGTGCCAGCAGCCCAGGGCGGTCCTACGAGCAGTACTTC. Translating gives CASSPGRSYEQYF.

This clone was detected a few times. This chain links TRBV6-5 with TRBJ2-3, with 9 bases aligning to TRBD2. The V and J ends lost 6 bases and 2 bases, in that order; junction bases with no gene match: 6. Germline V gives CDR1 MNHEY, CDR2 SVGAGI. CDR3 size: 15 residues. The CDR3 DNA reads TGTGCCAGCAGCGTTAGCGGGAGAGACACAGATACGCAGTATTTT. Translating gives CASSVSGRDTDTQYF.

This clone was observed a handful of times. The chain carries TRBV6-5 and TRBJ2-5; D is undetermined. V gave up 7 bases and J gave up 2 bases, with 8 bases separating them. Per germline, CDR1 MNHEY and CDR2 SVGAGI. This CDR3 comprises 12 residues. DNA of the CDR3: TGTGCCAGCAACCCACCGCAAGAGACCCAGTACTTC. Translating it yields CASNPPQETQYF.

This clone was found many times. The same CDR3 is also encoded by other DNA sequences in this sample. The chain has TRBV7-2 and TRBJ2-7, with TRBD2 matching 12 bases. The germline V gene encodes CDR1 SGHTA and CDR2 FQGNSA. V gave up 5 bases and J gave up 2 bases; unmatched junction bases: 4. The CDR3 is 15 residues long. The CDR3 DNA reads TGTGCCAGCAGCCCCCGGACTAGCGGGACCTACGAGCAGTACTTC. The encoded protein is CASSPRTSGTYEQYF.

This clone showed up just a few times. The chain recombines TRBV25-1 with TRBJ2-1, with D possibly being TRBD2 (6 bases). Germline-derived CDR1 and CDR2 are MGHDK and SYGVNS. V lost 2 bases and J lost 15, with 17 bases in between. The length of the CDR3 is 13 residues. The CDR3, as DNA: TGTGCCAGCAGTGAAGACGGTAACGGGAGAAGGTTCTTC. It translates to CASSEDGNGRRFF.

This clone was seen only once. The chain has TRBV9 and TRBJ1-3; 7 positions agree with TRBD1. CDR3 size: 17 residues. V dropped 0 bases and J dropped 0; count of bases not matched to a gene: 6. CDR1 and CDR2 from the germline V gene are SGDLS and YYNGEE. The CDR3 sequence: CASSVDAGGNSGNTIYF. The CDR3 DNA is TGTGCCAGCAGCGTAGACGCAGGGGGAAACTCTGGAAACACCATATATTTT.

The chain uses TRBV5-4 and TRBJ1-2, with TRBD1 as a possible D gene (5 bases). The V end was cut by 2 bases, the J end by 4 bases, with 15 bases between. Germline CDR1 reads SGHNT; CDR2 reads YYREEE (reference sequence). The CDR3 runs 15 residues. CDR3 region: CASSLDSANIYGYTF. In nucleotides, the CDR3 is TGTGCCAGCAGCTTAGACAGCGCCAACATCTATGGCTACACCTTC.

V gene TRBV2 combines with J gene TRBJ2-5; 8 nucleotides line up with TRBD1. This CDR3 region has 15 residues. Germline V CDR1 and CDR2: SNHLY, FYNNEI. The CDR3 bases are TGTGCTTCACGGGCGGGGACAGGCGGACGGGAGACCCAGTACTTC. Translated: CASRAGTGGRETQYF.

This chain joins TRBV6-5 and TRBJ2-7; D is possibly TRBD2 (6 bases). The V end was cut by 2 bases, the J end by 6 bases, with 11 bases between. The CDR3 length is 13 residues. The germline gives CDR1 MNHEY, CDR2 SVGAGI. CDR3 loop: CASSYKGLSEQYF. The CDR3 DNA is TGTGCCAGCAGTTACAAGGGACTCTCCGAGCAGTACTTC.

The chain uses TRBV5-4 and TRBJ2-3, with D possibly TRBD2 on 7 matching bases. Germline-derived CDR1 and CDR2 are SGHNT and YYREEE (reference sequence). Trimming shortened V by 0 bases and J by 0 bases, and 11 bases separated the two germline ends. This CDR3 spans 16 amino acids. The CDR3: CASSLGGGVSTDTQYF. For the CDR3, the DNA is TGTGCCAGCAGCTTGGGAGGGGGGGTTAGCACAGATACGCAGTATTTT.

The sample holds a few counts of this clone. V gene TRBV28 combines with J gene TRBJ1-2; 8 bases are shared with TRBD1. Germline V gene sequence: CDR1 MDHEN, CDR2 SYDVKM. This CDR3 is 14 amino acids long. Trimming at V came to 5 bases and at J to 6 bases, leaving 8 bases not matched to a gene. The CDR3: CASSRGQGRDGYTF. CDR3 DNA: TGTGCCAGCAGTCGAGGACAGGGCAGAGATGGCTACACCTTC.

V gene TRBV7-2 combines with J gene TRBJ1-1; a weak D match, TRBD1 (5 bases). V was clipped by 5 bases and J by 3 bases, with 7 bases between them. Germline V lookup: CDR1 SGHTA, CDR2 FQGNSA. The CDR3 length is 12 residues. The CDR3 loop is CASSRRDTEAFF. As DNA, the CDR3 is TGTGCCAGCAGCCGCAGGGACACTGAAGCTTTCTTT.

About this clone: The junction and the germline gene differ at one end; a read error may be behind it. The chain has TRBV18 and TRBJ1-1; 7 bases fit TRBD1. CDR1 is KGHSH and CDR2 is LQKENI in the germline V gene. The CDR3 has 13 residues. The CDR3 coding sequence is TGTGCCAGCTCACCGACAGGGAACGCTGAAGCTTTCTTT. Protein product: CASSPTGNAEAFF.

A word on this clone: Within the sample, other DNA sequences also encode this same CDR3. The rearrangement uses TRBV18 and TRBJ2-2; possible D gene TRBD2, 5 bases. Germline V gene lookup returns CDR1 KGHSH and CDR2 LQKENI. The CDR3 has 14 amino acids. The germline V and J ends were trimmed by 6 bases and 1 base, with 9 bases remaining between them. As DNA, the CDR3 is TGTGCCAGCTCGCCCAGCGGGAACACCGGGGAGCTGTTTTTT. Translated, it gives CASSPSGNTGELFF. Filled out from reference TRBV18 and TRBJ2-2, the complete variable domain reads NAGVMQNPRHLVRRRGQEARLRCSPMKGHSHVYWYRQLPEEGLKFMVYLQKENIIDESGMPKERFSAEFPKEGPSILRIQQVVRGDSAAYFCASSPSGNTGELFFGEGSRLTVL.

The V gene is TRBV7-3, the J gene TRBJ2-5; D might be TRBD2 (6 bases). This CDR3 has 13 residues. Per germline, CDR1 SGHTA and CDR2 FQGTGA. Trimming took 5 bases from V and 4 from J, leaving 11 bases between them. CDR3 sequence: CASSLTRGETQYF. The CDR3 coding sequence is TGTGCCAGCAGCCTGACTAGGGGAGAGACCCAGTACTTC.

This clone was seen a single time. V usage is TRBV30 and J usage is TRBJ1-2, with D perhaps matching TRBD1 (5 bases). V lost 2 bases to trimming and J lost 6 bases, with 16 bases between them. This CDR3 has 14 amino acids. The germline V gene encodes CDR1 GTSNPN and CDR2 SVGIG (reference sequence). The CDR3: CAWSLIRGFHGYTF. The CDR3 DNA is TGTGCCTGGAGTCTTATAAGGGGTTTCCATGGCTACACCTTC.

The chain carries TRBV9 and TRBJ2-3, with 9 bases fitting TRBD2. Trimming took 4 bases from V and 0 from J; bases not matched to a gene: 9. The germline V gene encodes CDR1 SGDLS and CDR2 YYNGEE. The CDR3 covers 17 residues. Written as DNA, the CDR3 is TGTGCCAGCAGCCCCTCCGGGACTAGCCAAAGCACAGATACGCAGTATTTT. It translates to CASSPSGTSQSTDTQYF.

J is TRBJ1-1 and V is TRBV7-2, with 7 positions matching TRBD1. CDR1 and CDR2 (germline): SGHTA, FQGNSA. CDR3 length: 17 amino acids. Trimming cost V 0 bases and J 0 bases; bases outside gene matches: 7. The CDR3 sequence: CASSLAMVTGVNTEAFF. For the CDR3, the DNA is TGTGCCAGCAGCTTAGCGATGGTCACAGGGGTGAACACTGAAGCTTTCTTT.

V usage is TRBV11-1 and J usage is TRBJ2-7; D unresolved. V lost 6 bases, J lost 1 base, and 13 bases lay in between. Germline V lookup: CDR1 SGHAT, CDR2 FQDESV (reference sequence). The CDR3 contains 14 residues. CDR3 sequence (DNA): TGTGCCAGCAGTCCCGATCTCGATTCCTACGAGCAGTACTTC. Translating gives CASSPDLDSYEQYF. Complete variable domain (other parts from reference TRBV11-1 and TRBJ2-7): EAEVAQSPRYKITEKSQAVAFWCDPISGHATLYWYRQILGQGPELLVQFQDESVVDDSQLPKDRFSAERLKGVDSTLKIQPAELGDSAMYLCASSPDLDSYEQYFGPGTRLTVT.

There are a few counts of this clone. The conserved phenylalanine or tryptophan normally closing the CDR3 is absent here, so this likely arose from a read error. The limits of the CDR3 on the DNA are not certain, so only TCRdb's listed CDR3 is given. This sequence joins TRBV10-2 and TRBJ2-7; the D segment call TRBD1 is taken from the table without a DNA check. Per the germline V gene, CDR1 is WSHSY and CDR2 is SAAADI. 11 amino acids form the CDR3, both terminal residues included. CDR3: CASSFVRNHLL.

The chain joins TRBV30 to TRBJ1-1; possible D gene TRBD1, 5 bases. The CDR3 contains 13 residues. V lost 2 bases and J lost 3, with 10 bases in between. CDR1 is GTSNPN, CDR2 SVGIG, per germline (reference sequence). The CDR3 region is CAWSRGDDTEAFF. The CDR3 DNA follows: TGTGCCTGGAGTCGGGGGGACGACACTGAAGCTTTCTTT.

J is TRBJ2-1 and V is TRBV7-2, with D possibly matching TRBD2 (6 bases). Trimming cost V 5 bases and J 2 bases, with 13 bases left between them. The CDR3 consists of 15 residues. Germline V lookup: CDR1 SGHTA, CDR2 FQGNSA. The CDR3 nucleotides read TGTGCCAGCAGCCGAGCTAGCGTCACCTACAATGAGCAGTTCTTC. This translates into CASSRASVTYNEQFF.

The chain has TRBV27 and TRBJ2-3; TRBD2 aligns across 12 bases. The CDR3 length is 17 residues. J lost 0 bases, V lost 2 bases, and 3 bases had no gene match. The germline gives CDR1 MNHEY, CDR2 SMNVEV (reference sequence). The CDR3 sequence is CASSLRTSGTSTDTQYF. As DNA, the CDR3 is TGTGCCAGCAGTTTAAGGACTAGCGGGACTAGCACAGATACGCAGTATTTT.

Notes on this clone: A far larger clone is one nucleotide away, so this likely arose from a read error. The chain links TRBV7-9 to TRBJ2-2; tentatively, D is TRBD1 (6 bases). This CDR3 contains 16 residues. CDR1 and CDR2 from the germline V gene are SEHNR and FQNEAQ (reference sequence). DNA for the CDR3: TGTGCCGGCAGATTGCCGTTCAGGGGAGACACCGGGGAGCTGTTTTTT. It specifies CAGRLPFRGDTGELFF.

The V and J genes are TRBV15 and TRBJ1-5; D remains unclear. CDR3 length equals 12 residues. V lost 6 bases and J 7 bases, leaving 10 bases between the germline ends. Germline CDR1 LNHNV, CDR2 YYDKDF (reference sequence). CDR3: CATRNPNQPQHF. As DNA, the CDR3 is TGTGCCACCAGAAACCCCAACCAGCCCCAGCATTTT.

The V call is TRBV5-6, the J call TRBJ1-1, with D unresolved. Trimming pared 4 bases from V and 0 bases from J, leaving 13 bases between. CDR1 and CDR2 (germline): SGHDT, YYEEEE. CDR3 length: 15 residues. The DNA for the CDR3 is TGTGCCAGCAGCCCCTCGATCACTGTGAACACTGAAGCTTTCTTT. It is translated as CASSPSITVNTEAFF.

The chain has TRBV19 and TRBJ2-3; D may be TRBD2 (6 bases). This CDR3 has 13 amino acids. Germline V gene data show CDR1 as LNHDA and CDR2 as SQIVND (reference sequence). Trimming removed 7 bases at V and 5 bases at J, with 13 bases between. The CDR3 here is CASKVEGKDTQYF. The CDR3 DNA is TGTGCCAGTAAGGTGGAGGGAAAAGATACGCAGTATTTT.

For this clone: A much larger clone lies a single base off, so this may be a read error. J is TRBJ2-3 and V is TRBV4-2; D is unclear. With 4 bases removed from V and 2 bases from J, the gap between germline ends came to 7 bases. CDR3 length: 13 residues. Germline V gives CDR1 LGHNA, CDR2 YNFKEQ. In DNA form, the CDR3 reads TGTGCCAGCAGCCTAGGATCCACAGATACGCAGTATTTT. It yields the protein CASSLGSTDTQYF.

The chain links TRBV5-1 to TRBJ2-1; tentatively, D is TRBD2 (5 bases). V dropped 4 bases and J dropped 6 bases, with 17 bases sitting between them. The CDR3 is made up of 15 amino acids. The germline CDR1 and CDR2 sequences are SGHRS and YFSETQ. CDR3 amino acids: CASSPSGGLRNEQFF. Here the CDR3 DNA reads TGCGCCAGCAGCCCCTCTGGCGGGCTCCGCAATGAGCAGTTCTTC. Full variable domain (missing parts from reference TRBV5-1 and TRBJ2-1): KAGVTQTPRYLIKTRGQQVTLSCSPISGHRSVSWYQQTPGQGLQFLFEYFSETQRNKGNFPGRFSGRQFSNSRSEMNVSTLELGDSALYLCASSPSGGLRNEQFFGPGTRLTVL.

The chain couples TRBV6-5 to TRBJ1-2, with D possibly TRBD1 on 5 matching bases. This CDR3 comprises 14 residues. V lost 6 bases, J lost 7 bases, and 18 bases lay in between. Germline V lookup: CDR1 MNHEY, CDR2 SVGAGI. The DNA of the CDR3 is TGTGCCAGCAGCTGGAGTTGGTCGGGGCGTGGCTACACCTTC. It encodes CASSWSWSGRGYTF.

A word on this clone: At one end the junction does not follow the germline gene, possibly because of a read error. V and J are TRBV28 and TRBJ2-7; TRBD2 matches at 11 bases. Germline CDR1 MDHEN, CDR2 SYDVKM. The length of the CDR3 is 18 residues. This CDR3 is CASSPYGLGTSGTYVQYF. Written as DNA, the CDR3 is TGTGCCAGCAGCCCTTATGGCCTTGGGACTAGCGGAACCTACGTGCAGTACTTC.